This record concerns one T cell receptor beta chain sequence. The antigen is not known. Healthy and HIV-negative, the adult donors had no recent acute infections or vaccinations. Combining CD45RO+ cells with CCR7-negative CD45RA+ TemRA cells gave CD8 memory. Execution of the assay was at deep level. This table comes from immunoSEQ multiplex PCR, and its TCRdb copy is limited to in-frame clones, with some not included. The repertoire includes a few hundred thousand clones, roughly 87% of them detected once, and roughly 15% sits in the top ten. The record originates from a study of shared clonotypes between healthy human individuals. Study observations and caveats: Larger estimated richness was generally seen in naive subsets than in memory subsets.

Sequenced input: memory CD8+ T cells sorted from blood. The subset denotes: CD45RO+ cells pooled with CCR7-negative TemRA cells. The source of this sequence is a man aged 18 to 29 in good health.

The CDR3 nucleotides are TGTGCCTGGAGGCCGACAGATATGGGTAACACCATATATTTT. As protein: CAWRPTDMGNTIYF. The rearrangement joins TRBV30 to TRBJ1-3, with TRBD1 as a possible D gene (5 bases). The length of the CDR3 is 14 residues. Germline lookup yields CDR1 GTSNPN and CDR2 SVGIG (reference sequence). Trimming shortened V by 3 bases and J by 7 bases, and 16 bases separated the two germline ends.